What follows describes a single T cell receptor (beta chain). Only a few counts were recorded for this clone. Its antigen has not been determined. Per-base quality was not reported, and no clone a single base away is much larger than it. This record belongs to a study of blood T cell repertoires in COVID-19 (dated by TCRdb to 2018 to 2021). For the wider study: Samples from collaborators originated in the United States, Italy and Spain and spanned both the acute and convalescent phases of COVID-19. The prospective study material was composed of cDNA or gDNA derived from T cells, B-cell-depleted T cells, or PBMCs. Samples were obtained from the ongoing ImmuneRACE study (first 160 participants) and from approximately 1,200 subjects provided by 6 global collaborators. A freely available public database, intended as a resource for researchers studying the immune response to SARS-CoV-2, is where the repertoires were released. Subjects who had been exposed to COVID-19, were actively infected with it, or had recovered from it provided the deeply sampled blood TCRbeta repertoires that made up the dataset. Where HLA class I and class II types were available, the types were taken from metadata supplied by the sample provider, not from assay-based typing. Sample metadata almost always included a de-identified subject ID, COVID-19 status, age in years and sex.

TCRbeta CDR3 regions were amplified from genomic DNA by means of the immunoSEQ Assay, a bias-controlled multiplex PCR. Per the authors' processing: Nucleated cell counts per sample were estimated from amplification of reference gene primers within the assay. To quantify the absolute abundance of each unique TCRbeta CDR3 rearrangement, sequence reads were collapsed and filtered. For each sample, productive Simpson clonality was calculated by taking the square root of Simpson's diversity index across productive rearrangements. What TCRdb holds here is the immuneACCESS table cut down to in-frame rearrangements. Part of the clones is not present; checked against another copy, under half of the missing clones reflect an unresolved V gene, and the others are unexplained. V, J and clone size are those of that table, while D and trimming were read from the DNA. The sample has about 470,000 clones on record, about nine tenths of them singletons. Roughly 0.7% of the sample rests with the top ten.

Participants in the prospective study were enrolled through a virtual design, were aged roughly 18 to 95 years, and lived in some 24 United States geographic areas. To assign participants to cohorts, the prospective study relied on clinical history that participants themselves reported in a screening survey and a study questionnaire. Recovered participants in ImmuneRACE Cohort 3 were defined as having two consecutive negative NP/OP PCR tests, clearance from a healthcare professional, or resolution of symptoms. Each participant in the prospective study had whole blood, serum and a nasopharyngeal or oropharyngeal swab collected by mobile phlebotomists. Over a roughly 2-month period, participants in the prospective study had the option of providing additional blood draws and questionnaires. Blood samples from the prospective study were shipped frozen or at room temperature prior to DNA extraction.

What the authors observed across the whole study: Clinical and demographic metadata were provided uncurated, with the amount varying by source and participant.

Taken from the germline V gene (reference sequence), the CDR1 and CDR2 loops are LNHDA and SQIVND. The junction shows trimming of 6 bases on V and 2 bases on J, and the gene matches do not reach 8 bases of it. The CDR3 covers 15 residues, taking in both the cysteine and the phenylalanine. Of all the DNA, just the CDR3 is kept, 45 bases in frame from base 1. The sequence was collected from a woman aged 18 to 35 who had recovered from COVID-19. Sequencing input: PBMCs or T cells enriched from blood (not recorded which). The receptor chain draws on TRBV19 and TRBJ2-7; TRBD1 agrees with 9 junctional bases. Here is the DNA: TGTGCCAGTAGCACCGACAGGACAGGGGCCTACGAGCAGTACTTC. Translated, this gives CASSTDRTGAYEQYF.